This T cell receptor beta chain came from a study of OX40 agonist ivuxolimab in advanced cancers. As for the study in general: Ivuxolimab, an antibody acting as an agonist of OX40 (CD134), was used to treat patients. Patients were roughly 81% male with ages roughly 20 to 90, mean approximately 58.

The germline CDR1 and CDR2 sequences are MDHEN and SYDVKM. V lost 8 bases and J 2 bases, leaving 20 bases between the germline ends. The CDR3 is 16 residues long. Libraries were prepared by immunoSEQ multiplex PCR; TCRdb keeps only in-frame clonotypes and omits some of them. The repertoire has 80,000 to 100,000 clones, roughly 91% of them found once; the top ten carry roughly 1.5%. Comments on this clone: Its antigen is not identified.

General study points: At 0.1 to 3.0 mg/kg and by week 6, clonal expansion occurred in CD4+ and CD8+ blood T cells. Some nonresponders also had low normalized T-cell clonal expansion.

This receptor was identified in an adult with an advanced solid tumor such as melanoma, head and neck, liver or kidney cancer. V gene TRBV28 combines with J gene TRBJ2-3; D might be TRBD2 (6 bases). The sequences come from CD4+ or CD8+ T cells sorted from blood, collected in a trial of the OX40 agonist ivuxolimab. CDR3 sequence: CASSPLPGLDTDTQYF. For the CDR3, the DNA is TGTGCCAGCTCCCCCCTCCCGGGACTCGACACAGATACGCAGTATTTT.